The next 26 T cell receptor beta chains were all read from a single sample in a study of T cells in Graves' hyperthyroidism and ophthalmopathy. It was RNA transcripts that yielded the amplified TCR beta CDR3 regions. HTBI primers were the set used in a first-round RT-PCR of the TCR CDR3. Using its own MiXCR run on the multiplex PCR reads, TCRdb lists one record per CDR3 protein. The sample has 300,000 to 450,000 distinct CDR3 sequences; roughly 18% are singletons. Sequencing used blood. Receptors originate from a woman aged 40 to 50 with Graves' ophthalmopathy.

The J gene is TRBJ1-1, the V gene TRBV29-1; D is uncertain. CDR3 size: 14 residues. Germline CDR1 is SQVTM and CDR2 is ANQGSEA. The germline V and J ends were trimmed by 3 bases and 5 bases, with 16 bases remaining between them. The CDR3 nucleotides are TGCAGCGTTGAGATTAAGAAGGAGGTGACTGAAGCTTTCTTT. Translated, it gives CSVEIKKEVTEAFF.

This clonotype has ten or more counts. The CDR3 nucleotides are TGTGCCATCAGTGAGAGAGCGGACGCTCGTGGTGAGCAGTACTTC. Its protein is CAISERADARGEQYF. This chain links TRBV10-3 with TRBJ2-7; a possible D gene is TRBD2 (5 bases). The germline gives CDR1 ENHRY, CDR2 SYGVKD. V lost 2 bases and J 7 bases, leaving 18 bases between the germline ends. The CDR3 extends over 15 amino acids.

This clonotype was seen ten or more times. The CDR3 loop reads CASSFGLGYTGELFF. In DNA, the CDR3 is TGTGCCAGCAGCTTTGGACTAGGTTACACCGGGGAGCTGTTTTTT. The chain carries TRBV11-2 and TRBJ2-2; 7 nucleotides align to TRBD2. The CDR3 runs to 15 residues. Looked up from germline, CDR1 is SGHAT and CDR2 is FQNNGV. V trimming: 3 bases; J trimming: 3 bases; junction bases outside the gene matches: 4. Full variable domain (rest looked up from reference TRBV11-2 and TRBJ2-2): EAGVAQSPRYKIIEKRQSVAFWCNPISGHATLYWYQQILGQGPKLLIQFQNNGVVDDSQLPKDRFSAERLKGVDSTLKIQPAKLEDSAVYLCASSFGLGYTGELFFGEGSRLTVL.

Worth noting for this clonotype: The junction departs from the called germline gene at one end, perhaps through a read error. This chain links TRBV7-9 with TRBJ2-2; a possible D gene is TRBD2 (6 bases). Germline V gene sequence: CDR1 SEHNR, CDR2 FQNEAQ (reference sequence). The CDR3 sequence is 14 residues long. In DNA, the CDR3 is TGTGCCAGCAGCTTCGGAGGGAACACCGGGGAGCTGGTTTTT. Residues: CASSFGGNTGELVF.

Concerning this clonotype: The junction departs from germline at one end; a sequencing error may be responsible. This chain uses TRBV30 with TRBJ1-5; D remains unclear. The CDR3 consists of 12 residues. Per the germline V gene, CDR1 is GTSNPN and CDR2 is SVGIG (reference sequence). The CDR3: CAWIGLDQPQLF. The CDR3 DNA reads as TGTGCCTGGATAGGGCTTGATCAGCCCCAGCTTTTT.

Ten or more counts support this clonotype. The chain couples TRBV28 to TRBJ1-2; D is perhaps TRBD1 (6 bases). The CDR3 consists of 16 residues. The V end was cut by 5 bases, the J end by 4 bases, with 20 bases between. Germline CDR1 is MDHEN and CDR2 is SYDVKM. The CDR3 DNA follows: TGTGCCAGCAGTAACATCGGGACACTCGCATTCTATGGCTACACCTTC. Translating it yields CASSNIGTLAFYGYTF.

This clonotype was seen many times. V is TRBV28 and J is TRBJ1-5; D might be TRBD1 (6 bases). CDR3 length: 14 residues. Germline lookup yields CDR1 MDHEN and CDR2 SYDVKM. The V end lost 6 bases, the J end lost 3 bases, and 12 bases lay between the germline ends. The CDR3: CASRNTGFNQPQHF. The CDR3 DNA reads TGTGCCAGCAGAAACACAGGGTTCAATCAGCCCCAGCATTTT.

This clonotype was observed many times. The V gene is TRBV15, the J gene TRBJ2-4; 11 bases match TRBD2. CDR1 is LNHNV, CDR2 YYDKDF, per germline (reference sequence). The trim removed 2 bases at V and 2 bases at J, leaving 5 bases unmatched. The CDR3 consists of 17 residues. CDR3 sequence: CATSRPGLADTKNIQYF. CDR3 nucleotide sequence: TGTGCCACCAGCAGACCGGGACTAGCGGACACCAAAAACATTCAGTACTTC.

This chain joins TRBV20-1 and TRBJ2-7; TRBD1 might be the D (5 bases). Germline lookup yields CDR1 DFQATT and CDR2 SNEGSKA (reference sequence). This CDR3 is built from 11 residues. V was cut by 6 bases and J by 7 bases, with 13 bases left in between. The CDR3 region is CSALGPLEQYF. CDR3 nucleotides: TGCAGTGCATTGGGGCCCTTGGAGCAGTACTTC.

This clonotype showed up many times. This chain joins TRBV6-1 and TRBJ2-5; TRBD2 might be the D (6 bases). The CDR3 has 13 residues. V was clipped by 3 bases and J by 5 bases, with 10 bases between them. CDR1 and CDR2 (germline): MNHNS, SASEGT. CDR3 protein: CASSDSGGETQYF. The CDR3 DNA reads TGTGCCAGCAGTGATTCTGGGGGGGAGACCCAGTACTTC.

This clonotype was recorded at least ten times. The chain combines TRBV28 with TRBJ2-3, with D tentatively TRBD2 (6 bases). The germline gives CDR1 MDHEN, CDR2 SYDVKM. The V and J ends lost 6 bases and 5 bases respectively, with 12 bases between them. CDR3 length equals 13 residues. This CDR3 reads CASSGGPGDTQYF. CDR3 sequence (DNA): TGTGCCAGCAGCGGAGGGCCCGGAGATACGCAGTATTTT.

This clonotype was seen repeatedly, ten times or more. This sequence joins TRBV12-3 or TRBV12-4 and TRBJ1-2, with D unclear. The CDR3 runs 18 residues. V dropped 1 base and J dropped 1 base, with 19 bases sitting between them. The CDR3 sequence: CASSLETGYTGDNYGYTF. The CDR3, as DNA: TGTGCCAGCAGTTTAGAAACCGGGTACACCGGGGATAACTATGGCTACACCTTC.

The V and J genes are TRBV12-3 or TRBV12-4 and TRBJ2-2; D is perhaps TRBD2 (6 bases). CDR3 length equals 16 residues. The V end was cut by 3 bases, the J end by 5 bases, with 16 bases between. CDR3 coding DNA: TGTGCCAGCAGTTTCGATGGCGGGATATTTACCGGGGAGCTGTTTTTT. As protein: CASSFDGGIFTGELFF.

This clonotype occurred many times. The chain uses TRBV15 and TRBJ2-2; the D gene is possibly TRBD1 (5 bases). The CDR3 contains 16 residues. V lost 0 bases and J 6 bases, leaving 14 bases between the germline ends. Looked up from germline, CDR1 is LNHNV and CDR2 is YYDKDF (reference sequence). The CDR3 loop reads CATSREGVVRAGELFF. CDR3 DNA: TGTGCCACCAGCAGAGAAGGGGTTGTGAGAGCCGGGGAGCTGTTTTTT.

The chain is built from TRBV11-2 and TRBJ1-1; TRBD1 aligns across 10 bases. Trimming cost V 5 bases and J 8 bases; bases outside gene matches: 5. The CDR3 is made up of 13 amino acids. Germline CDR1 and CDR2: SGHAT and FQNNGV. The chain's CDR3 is CASSTGTGAEAFF. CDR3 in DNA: TGTGCCAGCAGCACCGGGACAGGGGCGGAAGCTTTCTTT. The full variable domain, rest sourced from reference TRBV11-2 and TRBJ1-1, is EAGVAQSPRYKIIEKRQSVAFWCNPISGHATLYWYQQILGQGPKLLIQFQNNGVVDDSQLPKDRFSAERLKGVDSTLKIQPAKLEDSAVYLCASSTGTGAEAFFGQGTRLTVV.

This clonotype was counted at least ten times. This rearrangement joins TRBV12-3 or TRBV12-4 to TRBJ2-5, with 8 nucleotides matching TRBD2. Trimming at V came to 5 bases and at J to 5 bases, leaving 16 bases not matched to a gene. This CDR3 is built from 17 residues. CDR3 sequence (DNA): TGTGCCAGCAGTGCTAACCCGGGACTAGGGTTCAGCGAGACCCAGTACTTC. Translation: CASSANPGLGFSETQYF.

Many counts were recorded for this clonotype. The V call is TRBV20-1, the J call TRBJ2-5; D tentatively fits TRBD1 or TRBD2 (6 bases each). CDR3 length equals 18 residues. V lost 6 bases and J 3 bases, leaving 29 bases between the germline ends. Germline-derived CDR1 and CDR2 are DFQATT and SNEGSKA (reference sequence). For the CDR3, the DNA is TGCAGTGCCAAGTGGGGGGCCGGGGGTTTTCGGGTTGAAGAGACCCAGTACTTC. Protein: CSAKWGAGGFRVEETQYF.

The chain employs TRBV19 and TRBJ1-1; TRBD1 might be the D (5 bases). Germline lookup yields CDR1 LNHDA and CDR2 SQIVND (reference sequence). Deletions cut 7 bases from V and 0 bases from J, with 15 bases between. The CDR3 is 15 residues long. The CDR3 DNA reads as TGTGCCAGTACGCTGTTGGTGGGGGTGAACACTGAAGCTTTCTTT. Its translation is CASTLLVGVNTEAFF. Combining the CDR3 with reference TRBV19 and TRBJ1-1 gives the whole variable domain DGGITQSPKYLFRKEGQNVTLSCEQNLNHDAMYWYRQDPGQGLRLIYYSQIVNDFQKGDIAEGYSVSREKKESFPLTVTSAQKNPTAFYLCASTLLVGVNTEAFFGQGTRLTVV.

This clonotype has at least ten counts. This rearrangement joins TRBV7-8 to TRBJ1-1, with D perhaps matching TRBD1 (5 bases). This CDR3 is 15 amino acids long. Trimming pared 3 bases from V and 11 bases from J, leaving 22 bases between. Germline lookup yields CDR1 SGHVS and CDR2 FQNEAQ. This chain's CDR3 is CASSFDSVGRGRAFF. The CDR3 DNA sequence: TGTGCCAGCAGCTTTGATTCGGTGGGGCGTGGTAGGGCTTTCTTT.

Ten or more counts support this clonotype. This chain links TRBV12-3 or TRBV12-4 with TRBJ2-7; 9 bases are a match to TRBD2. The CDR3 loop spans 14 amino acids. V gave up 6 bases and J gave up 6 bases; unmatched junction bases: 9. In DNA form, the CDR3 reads TGTGCCAGCAGAGGTAGCGGGAGCCTCGGCGAGCAGTACTTC. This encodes CASRGSGSLGEQYF.

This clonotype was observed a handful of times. Written as DNA, the CDR3 is TGCGCCAGCAGCCAAGAAGGGACGGGTTCACCCCTCCACTTT. Translated: CASSQEGTGSPLHF. The gene calls are TRBV4-1 and TRBJ1-6; possible D gene TRBD1, 5 bases. The germline gives CDR1 MGHRA, CDR2 YSYEKL. The CDR3 loop spans 14 amino acids. V was shortened by 0 bases and J by 9 bases, with 9 bases between the two germline ends.

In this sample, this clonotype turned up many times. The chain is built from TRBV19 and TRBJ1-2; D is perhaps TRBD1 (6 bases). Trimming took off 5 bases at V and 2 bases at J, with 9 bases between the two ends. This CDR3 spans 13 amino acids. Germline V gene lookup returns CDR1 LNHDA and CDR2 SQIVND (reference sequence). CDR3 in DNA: TGTGCCAGTAGTGTCGGGACAAACTATGGCTACACCTTC. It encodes CASSVGTNYGYTF.

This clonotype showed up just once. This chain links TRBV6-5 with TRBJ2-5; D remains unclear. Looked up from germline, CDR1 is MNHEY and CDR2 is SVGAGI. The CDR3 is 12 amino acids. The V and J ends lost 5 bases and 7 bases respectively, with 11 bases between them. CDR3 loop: CASSQDGLTQYF. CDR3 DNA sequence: TGTGCCAGCAGTCAGGACGGTCTGACCCAGTACTTC.

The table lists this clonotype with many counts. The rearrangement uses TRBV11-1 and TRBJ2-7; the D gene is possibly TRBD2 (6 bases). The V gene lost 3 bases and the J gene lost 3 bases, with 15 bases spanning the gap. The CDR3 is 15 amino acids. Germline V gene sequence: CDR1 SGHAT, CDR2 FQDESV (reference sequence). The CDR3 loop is CASSLGGTPYYEQYF. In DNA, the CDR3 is TGTGCCAGCAGCTTGGGCGGGACTCCTTACTACGAGCAGTACTTC.

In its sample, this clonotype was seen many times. The CDR3 protein is CAWTGMVAGDGYTF. The CDR3 DNA reads TGTGCCTGGACCGGGATGGTGGCAGGTGATGGCTACACCTTC. The rearrangement joins TRBV30 to TRBJ1-2; D is unresolved. Germline V gene data show CDR1 as GTSNPN and CDR2 as SVGIG (reference sequence). CDR3 length equals 14 residues. Trimming took off 4 bases at V and 6 bases at J, with 18 bases between the two ends.

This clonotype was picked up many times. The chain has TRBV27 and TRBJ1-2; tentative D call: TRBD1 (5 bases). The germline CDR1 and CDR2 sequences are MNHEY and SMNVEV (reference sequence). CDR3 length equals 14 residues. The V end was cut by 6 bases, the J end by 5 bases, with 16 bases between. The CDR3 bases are TGTGCCAGCAGCCCCAAAGGGGCGAATTATGGCTACACCTTC. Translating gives CASSPKGANYGYTF.